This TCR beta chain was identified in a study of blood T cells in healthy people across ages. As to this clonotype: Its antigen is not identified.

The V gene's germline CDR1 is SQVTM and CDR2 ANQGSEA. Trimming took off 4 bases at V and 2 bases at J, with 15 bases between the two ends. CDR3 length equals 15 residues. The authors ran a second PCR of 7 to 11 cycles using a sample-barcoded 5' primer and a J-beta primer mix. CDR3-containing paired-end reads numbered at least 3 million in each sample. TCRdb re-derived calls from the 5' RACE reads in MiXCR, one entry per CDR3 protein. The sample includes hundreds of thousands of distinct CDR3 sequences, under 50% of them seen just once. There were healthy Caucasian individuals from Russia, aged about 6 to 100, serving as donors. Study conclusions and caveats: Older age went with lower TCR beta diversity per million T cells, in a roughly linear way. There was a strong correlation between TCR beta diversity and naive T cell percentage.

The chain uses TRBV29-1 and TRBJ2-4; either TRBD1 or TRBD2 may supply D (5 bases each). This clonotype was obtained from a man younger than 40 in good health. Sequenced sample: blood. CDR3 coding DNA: TGCAGCGTTGGTGTGGTCGGGGCGTCCAAAAACATTCAGTACTTC. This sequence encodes CSVGVVGASKNIQYF.